Given below is one T cell receptor beta chain in context. These data originate in a study of identical twins. Between the trimmed V and J ends, which lost 2 bases and 5 bases, there was a span of 11 bases. CDR3 length equals 13 residues. The germline gives CDR1 SGDLS, CDR2 YYNGEE. TCRdb itself ran the 5' RACE reads through MiXCR, one entry per CDR3 protein. The sample contains roughly 690,000 distinct CDR3 sequences, 21% of which appear only once. These same data were also listed under a study on T cells expressing NK-cell markers. This second report adds: Beta-chain profiling covered CD3+CD56+NKG2C+, CD3+CD56+NKG2C- and CD3+CD56-NKG2C+ sorted subsets.

The receptor comes from a woman aged 18-29 years in good health. The V gene is TRBV9, the J gene TRBJ2-7; D gene unclear. Sample: PBMCs. The CDR3 coding sequence is TGTGCCAGCAGCGTTCGGGCAGCCGACGAGCAGTACTTC. Protein: CASSVRAADEQYF. Full variable domain (remainder filled in from reference TRBV9 and TRBJ2-7): DSGVTQTPKHLITATGQRVTLRCSPRSGDLSVYWYQQSLDQGLQFLIQYYNGEERAKGNILERFSAQQFPDLHSELNLSSLELGDSALYFCASSVRAADEQYFGPGTRLTVT.